This TCR beta chain emerged from a study of T cells in Graves' hyperthyroidism and ophthalmopathy (dated by TCRdb to the late 2010s). About the full investigation: Peripheral blood samples were taken at initial diagnosis, before any treatment was given. To identify TCR V-J signatures that set the groups apart, the researchers used a discovery cohort of 100 patients, made up of around 40 with Graves' ophthalmopathy and about 55 with stable Graves' hyperthyroidism. TCR Vbeta CDR3 sequencing of some 140 peripheral blood samples (under 45 ophthalmopathy, around 80 hyperthyroidism and roughly 17 progressor patients) is reported in the paper. Prospective prediction of ophthalmopathy was tested in an independent validation cohort of approximately 19 hyperthyroidism patients and 15 to 17 patients who later progressed to ophthalmopathy. The 100 or so discovery patients were randomly split 7:3 into training and test sets. After blood sampling, hyperthyroidism patients were treated with methimazole at a starting dose of 30 mg daily, and ophthalmopathy patients were treated with high-dose intravenous methylprednisolone. Thyroid tissue and blood T-cell repertoires from several Graves' hyperthyroidism patients were also compared in the study.

Amplification of TCR beta CDR3 regions was carried out from RNA transcripts. The first round of RT-PCR for the TCR CDR3 was performed with the HTBI primer set and the Qiagen OneStep RT-PCR kit. Libraries were constructed in a second round of multiplex PCR, after which size selection and purification were carried out. Sequencing of the libraries was done on an Illumina HiSeq2000 using paired-end 100 bp reads. The source study handled its data this way. Raw data were processed with SOAPnuke, discarding reads with adapters, uncalled bases, mean Phred below 15, or no exact constant-primer or identifier match. High-quality paired reads were merged with COPE v1.2.5, and unique nucleotide sequences were defined as clonotypes. MiTCR v1.1 was used to align the clonotypes against IMGT TRBV, TRBD and TRBJ reference segments. The analysis included only V-J combinations with a frequency above 0.0001, which together covered roughly 99% of the repertoires. A TCS score was defined as the ratio of F50 (clonal expansion) to E x V (chaos), with BLOSUM62-based TCRdist applied between CDR3 peptides within each V-J. Welch's t-statistics and random forest reduced roughly 540 V-J features to about 12, which were used in a naive Bayes classifier (R e1071). TCRdb passed the public sequencing reads through fastp at Q25 and MiXCR, retaining productive beta sequences. Each record represents a unique CDR3 protein, reported with the most common genes and DNA among its rows. TCRdb, not the original authors, processed these V and J calls. The sample table lists about 350,000 distinct CDR3 sequences, roughly 15% of them with a count of one. In total, the top ten clones hold around a third of the sample.

Deletion took 6 bases off V and 2 bases off J, with a span of 8 bases between the germline ends. Taken from the germline V gene, the CDR1 and CDR2 loops are MDHEN and SYDVKM. The CDR3 runs 13 amino acids, cysteine and phenylalanine included. Here the CDR3 DNA is all that survives: 39 bases in frame from base 1. Hyperthyroidism patients were aged 18 to 65 years and newly diagnosed, with disease duration of less than 2 months. The study excluded patients with uncontrolled infections, other autoimmune diseases, pregnancy or lactation. Clinical symptoms, serum thyroxine and TRAb, thyroid ultrasound, and orbital computed tomography formed the basis for the diagnoses. Blood from progressor patients was drawn when they were first diagnosed with hyperthyroidism, before any ophthalmopathy symptoms appeared. PBMCs were separated from roughly 9.6 ml of fresh peripheral blood using Ficoll-Paque density gradient centrifugation. Progressor patients were initially diagnosed with Graves' hyperthyroidism and developed ophthalmopathy during follow-up. Trizol reagent was used to extract total RNA, and RNA quality was then checked on an Agilent 2100 Bioanalyzer.

The paper as a whole reports these results and caveats: Blood samples also contained most of the expanded thyroid clonotypes (frequency above 0.001), which suggests that blood repertoires may reflect thyroid immune responses. In validation, the model predicted progression to ophthalmopathy with 55% to 71% sensitivity and 72.22% specificity, a median of about six months before onset. Sample size was not statistically predetermined, and blinding of investigators to group allocation was not performed. Ophthalmopathy was separated from stable hyperthyroidism by a 13 V-J signature model, with around 88% sensitivity and approximately 84% specificity obtained in cross-validation and 80%/75% obtained in testing.

This clonotype was seen at least ten times. The clone's antigen remains unknown. No base qualities exist here, and no much larger clone lies one base off it. Sequenced: blood. This clonotype was sampled from a woman aged 25-40 years with Graves' hyperthyroidism that later progressed to Graves' ophthalmopathy. Recombination connected TRBV28 to TRBJ1-5, with the identity of the D gene unclear. In nucleotide form, the sequence is TGTGCCAGCAGGGGTTTTGGCAATCAGCCCCAGCATTTT. Translated, it gives CASRGFGNQPQHF.